A selection of T cell receptor beta chains follows, all from one sample in a study of post-analysis software for immune sequencing data. TCRdb redid the calling of the PCR reads with MiXCR, one entry per CDR3 protein. The repertoire holds 820,000 or so distinct CDR3 sequences, with approximately 53% as singletons. Source material: blood. All receptors derive from a girl aged 5 to 17 with multiple sclerosis. Each CDR3 is given with its conserved first and last residue. D genes are given only for firm matches. Clone size is stated in some rows and not others, as once, few, many or a class when expanded.

J gene | V gene | D gene | CDR3 length | clone size | CDR3 DNA | CDR3 protein
TRBJ2-1 | TRBV25-1 | TRBD2 | 19 | . | TGTGCCAGCAGTGAATGGGGCACTAGCGGGAGTGCCGCCTACAATGAGCAGTTCTTC | CASSEWGTSGSAAYNEQFF
TRBJ2-1 | TRBV14 | . | 16 | . | TGTGCCAGCAGCCAATCGGGACCACTCAGTGGCAATGAGCAGTTCTTC | CASSQSGPLSGNEQFF
TRBJ2-4 | TRBV6-5 | . | 13 | few | TGTGCCAGCAGTTACTCGTCTCCGTCCCAGCAGTACTTC | CASSYSSPSQQYF
TRBJ2-5 | TRBV20-1 | TRBD1 | 14 | . | TGCAGTGCGAGGTCCCCGGGACAGCAAGAGACCCAGTACTTC | CSARSPGQQETQYF
TRBJ2-7 | TRBV20-1 | TRBD1 | 15 | . | TGCAGTGCTGGGGGGACAGGGGGCCGTACCTACGAGCAGTACTTC | CSAGGTGGRTYEQYF
TRBJ2-7 | TRBV5-1 | . | 14 | . | TGCGCCAGCAGCTTGGAGGCAGGCGACCACGAGCAGTACTTC | CASSLEAGDHEQYF
TRBJ1-5 | TRBV29-1 | . | 13 | few | TGCAGCGTTGGGGCCGCGAACAATCAGCCCCAGCATTTT | CSVGAANNQPQHF
TRBJ2-7 | TRBV2 | . | 17 | . | TGTGCCAGCAGCGAGGGTCCCCGGGACTTTTTCTCCTACGAGCAGTACTTC | CASSEGPRDFFSYEQYF
TRBJ2-5 | TRBV3-1 | . | 15 | few | TGTGCCAGCAGCCAAGAACCCGGCGGGGCACAGACCCAGTACTTC | CASSQEPGGAQTQYF
TRBJ2-7 | TRBV28 | . | 14 | few | TGTGCCAGTCGAAACCGGGGAGCGGCCTACGAGCAGTACTTC | CASRNRGAAYEQYF
TRBJ2-7 | TRBV29-1 | TRBD1 | 13 | . | TGCAGCGTTGACCGGGGACAGGGATACGAGCAGTACTTC | CSVDRGQGYEQYF
TRBJ2-1 | TRBV20-1 | . | 12 | few | TGCAGTGCTTGCGGGATTGGGAATGAGCAGTTCTTC | CSACGIGNEQFF
TRBJ2-7 | TRBV4-1 | TRBD2 | 15 | . | TGCGCCAGCAGCCAAGAGGGAGGGACCACCTACGAGCAGTACTTC | CASSQEGGTTYEQYF
TRBJ2-7 | TRBV5-1 | . | 14 | . | TGCGCCAGCACCACGAAACCAGCCGTCAATGAGCAGTACTTC | CASTTKPAVNEQYF